Listed below are T cell receptor beta chains from one sample, sequenced in a study of T cell responses to AZD1222 COVID-19 vaccine. Clones were sequenced by immunoSEQ multiplex PCR, and TCRdb holds only the in-frame ones, with some missing. Found here are approximately 68,000 clones, roughly 91% of them singletons; the top ten hold around 24%. The sample was peripheral blood, taken on day 0 of AZD1222 vaccination. These receptors were taken from an adult in good health. CDR3s leave out the opening cysteine and the closing phenylalanine or tryptophan. A row's size may be missing; if present it is once, few, many or a size class.

V: TRBV6-5; J: TRBJ2-1; size: once; CDR3: ASSYRGSYNEQF
V: TRBV9; J: TRBJ2-1; size: .; CDR3: ASSVAMAGGHNEQF
V: TRBV9; J: TRBJ2-1; size: once; CDR3: ASSQGRGPYNEQF
V: TRBV30; J: TRBJ1-1; size: .; CDR3: AWSVLREAF
V: TRBV29-1; J: TRBJ1-2; size: once; CDR3: SVVPGQGNYGYT
V: TRBV5-1; J: TRBJ1-1; size: few; CDR3: ASSTGTGANTEAF
V: TRBV9; J: TRBJ1-6; size: few; CDR3: ASNGGGKGSPLH
V: TRBV7-9; J: TRBJ1-1; size: .; CDR3: ASSPNQGISF
V: TRBV24-1; J: TRBJ2-5; size: once; CDR3: ATSDGGLETQY
V: TRBV5-1; J: TRBJ2-7; size: once; CDR3: ASSFIGTGAYEQY
V: TRBV9; J: TRBJ2-7; size: .; CDR3: ASSPGGGVHEQY
V: TRBV5-1; J: TRBJ2-6; size: .; CDR3: ASSLETGANVLT
V: TRBV28; J: TRBJ2-5; size: .; CDR3: ASSLLQARTQY
V: TRBV6-5; J: TRBJ1-2; size: .; CDR3: ASRAGTGRYGYT
V: TRBV7-9; J: TRBJ2-6; size: .; CDR3: ASSPRSGANVLT
V: TRBV2; J: TRBJ1-6; size: .; CDR3: ASRETGVSPLH
V: TRBV7-3; J: TRBJ1-1; size: .; CDR3: ASGSGQPNTEAF
V: TRBV5-1; J: TRBJ1-5; size: few; CDR3: ASSAGHGDSNQPQH
V: TRBV6-5; J: TRBJ1-5; size: .; CDR3: ASSYKGEGDNQPQH
V: TRBV20-1; J: TRBJ1-2; size: once; CDR3: SASDRVVSYGYT
V: TRBV5-1; J: TRBJ1-1; size: .; CDR3: ASSAGPGGNTEAF
V: TRBV3-1/TRBV3-2; J: TRBJ2-5; size: .; CDR3: ASSSGLAGSQY
V: TRBV6-5; J: TRBJ1-1; size: .; CDR3: ASSPWTGKATEAF
V: TRBV6-6; J: TRBJ2-2; size: .; CDR3: ASSSFTGELF
V: TRBV4-2; J: TRBJ2-3; size: many; CDR3: ASRLGQGGGNTDTQY
V: TRBV19; J: TRBJ2-1; size: .; CDR3: ASSLTSGGSNEQF
V: TRBV29-1; J: TRBJ2-3; size: .; CDR3: SVALGSGLAKQGTQY
V: TRBV19; J: TRBJ1-2; size: few; CDR3: ASSMTEPYYGYT
V: TRBV18; J: TRBJ1-1; size: .; CDR3: ASSWGILNTEAF
V: TRBV7-2; J: TRBJ2-1; size: .; CDR3: ASSLVGGGHNEQF
V: TRBV27; J: TRBJ1-1; size: .; CDR3: ASSLTPTFTEAF
V: TRBV10-2; J: TRBJ1-1; size: .; CDR3: ASASGTGSANTEAF
V: TRBV10-3; J: TRBJ2-3; size: .; CDR3: AISPGHPSTDTQY
V: TRBV9; J: TRBJ1-5; size: .; CDR3: ASSVEAGNQPQH
V: TRBV30; J: TRBJ1-6; size: .; CDR3: AWSAGTGSSPLH
V: TRBV12-3/TRBV12-4; J: TRBJ1-1; size: .; CDR3: ATTVGATEAF
V: TRBV7-8; J: TRBJ1-1; size: .; CDR3: ASSNSVAGGNEAF
V: TRBV2; J: TRBJ2-5; size: .; CDR3: ASNPQVQETQY
V: TRBV11-2; J: TRBJ1-1; size: .; CDR3: ASSDTATGVSAEAF
V: TRBV6-5; J: TRBJ2-3; size: .; CDR3: ASSLLAGGRDTQY
V: TRBV5-3; J: TRBJ1-1; size: once; CDR3: ARSLAGLNTEAF
V: TRBV6-5; J: TRBJ1-4; size: .; CDR3: ASSGQTTNEKLF
V: TRBV2; J: TRBJ1-3; size: .; CDR3: ASSEASQLFSGNTIY
V: TRBV19; J: TRBJ1-1; size: .; CDR3: ASSPVTGRGLNTEAF
V: TRBV5-6; J: TRBJ2-3; size: once; CDR3: ASSLANGGSTDTQY
V: TRBV3-1/TRBV3-2; J: TRBJ2-7; size: once; CDR3: ASSAQPLDVSPYYEQY
V: TRBV11-2; J: TRBJ2-1; size: .; CDR3: ASSSRTVSYNEQF
V: TRBV9; J: TRBJ2-3; size: .; CDR3: ASSVAPAGGTDTQY
V: TRBV15; J: TRBJ1-4; size: .; CDR3: ATSQGTGGLLEKLF
V: TRBV11-3; J: TRBJ2-3; size: .; CDR3: ASSSGQGDTDTQY
V: TRBV7-2; J: TRBJ1-2; size: .; CDR3: ASSSRNTLGTASYT
V: TRBV5-1; J: TRBJ1-1; size: few; CDR3: ASSKIGGTDTEAF
V: TRBV29-1; J: TRBJ2-5; size: .; CDR3: SVERQGEGTQY
V: TRBV4-2; J: TRBJ2-6; size: .; CDR3: ASSQVSGQSGANVLT
V: TRBV19; J: TRBJ2-7; size: .; CDR3: ASSWSGTDSYEQY
V: TRBV19; J: TRBJ1-3; size: few; CDR3: ASSEGGDISGNTIY
V: TRBV7-9; J: TRBJ1-3; size: .; CDR3: ASSLGARGNTIY
V: TRBV14; J: TRBJ2-1; size: .; CDR3: ASSLLRLADNEQF